The TCR beta chain under discussion was sequenced for a study of T-cell reconstitution after alpha-beta-depleted transplantation in children. This clonotype occurred a few times. The CDR3 is 16 amino acids. The ends were cut back, 0 bases at V and 3 bases at J, with 13 bases in the middle. Germline CDR1 reads SGHAT; CDR2 reads FQNNGV. The library targeted TCRbeta and was prepared with unique molecular identifiers. MiXCR, applied by TCRdb to the PCR reads, yields one record per CDR3 protein. The sample gives some 200,000 distinct CDR3 sequences, 8% to 9.5% of which show up once; approximately 6.6% is in the top ten.

Specimen: PBMCs from the stem cell graft donor, collected from the stem cell graft. This chain links TRBV11-2 with TRBJ2-3, with D possibly TRBD1 on 6 matching bases. This TCR was recovered from a human donor who donated a stem cell graft to a child with acute lymphoblastic leukemia. Here the CDR3 reads CASSLEGWQGTDTQYF. CDR3 bases: TGTGCCAGCAGCTTAGAGGGGTGGCAGGGGACAGATACGCAGTATTTT.